A single sample is the source of the 30 T cell receptor beta chains below, sequenced in a study of T cells in women clearing cervical HPV infection. Sequencing was performed with immunoSEQ multiplex PCR; in TCRdb, only in-frame clones are kept and a portion is missing. The sample has 30,000 or so clones, and its top ten clones hold roughly 3.6%. The material sequenced was blood buffy coat. The receptors here all came from a woman aged 18 to 75 with a cervical HPV16 infection that either progressed to CIN3+ or cleared (not recorded which).

In the case of this clone: The CDR3 extends 3 residues past the end of the read, so its final part is completed from the germline J gene. This chain joins TRBV7-3 and TRBJ2-1; D possibly corresponds to TRBD1 (6 bases). Per germline, CDR1 SGHTA and CDR2 FQGTGA. The V gene lost 2 bases and the J gene lost 5 bases, with 10 bases spanning the gap. The CDR3 loop spans 14 amino acids. The CDR3 is CASSLRGDNNEQFF. Partial CDR3 DNA: TGTGCCAGCAGCTTACGAGGGGACAACAATGAG.

On this clone itself: The sequence runs out 3 residues before the end of the CDR3; the remainder is reconstructed from the germline J gene. The chain is built from TRBV2 and TRBJ1-2, with D possibly matching TRBD1 (6 bases). CDR3 length equals 15 residues. V was pared by 7 bases and J by 7 bases, with 22 bases between. CDR1 is SNHLY, CDR2 FYNNEI, per germline. CDR3 DNA (partial): TGTGCCAGCAAACCTGGACAGACCCCGGAGGGTGGC. Protein: CASKPGQTPEGG. From start to end, the CDR3 is CASKPGQTPEGGYTF.

As to this clone: The missing CDR3 end, 3 residues past where the read stops, is filled in from the germline J gene. V gene TRBV2 combines with J gene TRBJ1-1; D is ambiguous. CDR1 is SNHLY, CDR2 FYNNEI, per germline. This CDR3 comprises 19 residues. V lost 7 bases and J lost 0, with 27 bases in between. CDR3 amino acids: CASTPRGPPHLPLNTEAFF. Partial CDR3 DNA: TGTGCCAGCACCCCCCGCGGGCCCCCCCATCTCCCGCTGAACACTGAA.

As regards this clone: The read falls 3 residues short of the CDR3 end, and the missing part is taken from the germline J gene. V gene TRBV12-3 or TRBV12-4 combines with J gene TRBJ2-7; D might be TRBD2 (6 bases). Trimming removed 3 bases at V and 4 bases at J, with 16 bases between. The CDR3 has 15 residues. The sequenced CDR3 bases are TGTGCCAGCAGTTTTCCGGGACTCTCTAATTACGAG. Translating it yields CASSFPGLSNYE. The full CDR3 sequence reads CASSFPGLSNYEQYF.

On this clone: The read gets to within 3 residues of the CDR3 end, and the germline J gene fills in the rest. The V call is TRBV20-1, the J call TRBJ2-1, with D tentatively TRBD1 (6 bases). Trimming left V 0 bases short and J 8 bases short, with 17 bases between. Germline V gene lookup returns CDR1 DFQATT and CDR2 SNEGSKA (reference sequence). The CDR3 sequence is 15 residues long. Incomplete CDR3 DNA: TGCAGTGCTAGAGATCAGGGCAGGGGTGTCGATGAG. This encodes CSARDQGRGVDE. The whole CDR3 region reads CSARDQGRGVDEQFF.

CDR3 bases read: TGTGCCGGCAGCGGGACTAGCACAGATACG. Translated, it gives CAGSGTSTDT. The entire CDR3 protein reads CAGSGTSTDTQYF. The chain joins TRBV30 to TRBJ2-3; TRBD2 matches 7 bases. The sequence runs out 3 residues before the end of the CDR3; the remainder is reconstructed from the germline J gene. V dropped 8 bases and J dropped 0; count of bases not matched to a gene: 5. The germline V gene encodes CDR1 GTSNPN and CDR2 SVGIG (reference sequence). The CDR3 extends over 13 amino acids.

As regards this clone: The missing CDR3 end, 3 residues past where the read stops, is filled in from the germline J gene. This rearrangement joins TRBV2 to TRBJ1-2, with D unresolved. Germline CDR1 reads SNHLY; CDR2 reads FYNNEI. Trimming shortened V by 2 bases and J by 6 bases, and 7 bases separated the two germline ends. This CDR3 comprises 12 residues. CDR3 DNA (partial): TGTGCCAGCAGTGAATCGGGGAATGGC. Amino acid sequence: CASSESGNG. The entire CDR3 sequence reads CASSESGNGYTF.

Worth noting for this clone: The read terminates 3 residues ahead of where the CDR3 ends, so the germline J gene completes it. The V gene is TRBV14, the J gene TRBJ2-4, with 8 bases lining up with TRBD2. The CDR3 loop spans 14 amino acids. Looked up from germline, CDR1 is SGHDN and CDR2 is FVKESK. The part of the CDR3 DNA that was read is TGTGCCAGCAGCCAGGGACTAGACGGGCGGCCT. Its translation is CASSQGLDGRP. In full, the CDR3 is CASSQGLDGRPQYF.

A remark on this clone: Sequencing ends 3 residues short of the CDR3 end; the germline J gene provides the rest. The V call is TRBV5-3, the J call TRBJ2-1; 8 bases fit TRBD2. TRBV5-3 counts as an open reading frame of uncertain function. The CDR3 consists of 16 residues. V shed 5 bases, J shed 9 bases, and the junction held 16 bases outside the gene matches. The CDR3 DNA, read in part, is TGTGCCAGAAGGCACGACCGTAGCGGGACCGTTGGTGAG. This encodes CARRHDRSGTVGE. The CDR3, in full, reads CARRHDRSGTVGEQFF.

Concerning this clone: The read finishes 3 residues shy of the CDR3 end, and the germline J gene is used to complete it. V is TRBV20-1 and J is TRBJ1-2; D might be TRBD1 (6 bases). The CDR3 is 12 amino acids. Germline assignment: CDR1 DFQATT and CDR2 SNEGSKA (reference sequence). The ends were cut back, 5 bases at V and 1 base at J, with 8 bases in the middle. CDR3 bases read: TGCAGTGCTTACAGGGTTAACTATGGC. Protein sequence: CSAYRVNYG. The entire CDR3 sequence reads CSAYRVNYGYTF.

With respect to this clone: The read terminates 3 residues ahead of where the CDR3 ends, so the germline J gene completes it. The chain employs TRBV29-1 and TRBJ2-1; TRBD1 aligns across 8 bases. Trimming took 5 bases from V and 7 from J; bases not matched to a gene: 7. This CDR3 has 13 amino acids. Per the germline V gene, CDR1 is SQVTM and CDR2 is ANQGSEA. The part of the CDR3 DNA that was read is TGCAGCGTTTCAGGGGGCGTGCAGAATGAG. This encodes CSVSGGVQNE. The complete CDR3 sequence is CSVSGGVQNEQFF.

Note on this clone: The read stops 3 residues short of the end of the CDR3; the missing end is completed from the germline J gene. The rearrangement joins TRBV7-2 to TRBJ2-7; no clear D gene. The CDR3 totals 13 residues. Trimming left V 2 bases short and J 3 bases short, with 8 bases between. Germline CDR1 reads SGHTA; CDR2 reads FQGNSA. CDR3 DNA (partial): TGTGCCAGCAGCTTAAACAGAAACTACGAG. Translated: CASSLNRNYE. From start to end, the CDR3 is CASSLNRNYEQYF.

About this clone: The sequence runs out 3 residues before the end of the CDR3; the remainder is reconstructed from the germline J gene. This chain connects TRBV30 to TRBJ2-1; 11 nucleotides line up with TRBD2. V was clipped by 0 bases and J by 8 bases; unmatched bases: 3. CDR3 length: 14 residues. Germline lookup yields CDR1 GTSNPN and CDR2 SVGIG (reference sequence). CDR3 residues: CAWSVLAGVYEQFF. The part of the CDR3 DNA that was read is TGTGCCTGGAGTGTACTAGCGGGAGTTTATGAG.

Notes on this clone: The CDR3 goes on 3 residues after the read ends, and that part is filled in from the germline J gene. The gene calls are TRBV11-2 and TRBJ2-4, with a possible D match to TRBD2 (6 bases). Trimming shortened V by 3 bases and J by 7 bases, and 7 bases separated the two germline ends. CDR1 and CDR2 (germline): SGHAT, FQNNGV. The CDR3 has 12 residues. CDR3 bases read: TGTGCCAGCAGCTTTGGAGGGAACATT. Protein: CASSFGGNI. The whole CDR3 sequence reads CASSFGGNIQYF.

A note on this clone: The read ends 3 residues early relative to the CDR3; the germline J gene fills the gap. The genes are TRBV19 and TRBJ1-1; no clear D. CDR3 size: 15 residues. V was shortened by 7 bases and J by 1 base, with 16 bases between the two germline ends. Looked up from germline, CDR1 is LNHDA and CDR2 is SQIVND (reference sequence). The chain's CDR3 is CASIAGAVPNTEAFF. The sequenced part of the CDR3 DNA is TGTGCCAGTATTGCAGGCGCCGTTCCGAACACTGAA.

With respect to this clone: The missing CDR3 end, 3 residues past where the read stops, is filled in from the germline J gene. V usage is TRBV7-9 and J usage is TRBJ1-1; tentative D call: TRBD1 (6 bases). The CDR3 spans 13 residues. Germline V gene sequence: CDR1 SEHNR, CDR2 FQNEAQ (reference sequence). The CDR3 loop is CASSLVGQGQAFF. CDR3 DNA (partial): TGTGCCAGCAGCTTAGTGGGGCAGGGGCAA.

Worth noting for this clone: The DNA ends 3 residues before the CDR3 does, and the rest of the CDR3 is filled in from the germline J gene. The chain is built from TRBV6-2 or TRBV6-3 and TRBJ2-3; 10 bases line up with TRBD2. The CDR3 runs to 15 residues. J gave up 3 bases and V 8 bases, and 8 bases lay outside the gene matches. CDR1 is MNHEY, CDR2 SVGEGT, per germline. The CDR3 protein is CASDEAGGATDTQYF. The part of the CDR3 DNA that was read is TGTGCCAGCGATGAAGCGGGAGGGGCGACAGATACG.

The sequenced part of the CDR3 DNA is TGTGCCAGCTCACCCCCTAGCACAGATACC. Amino acids: CASSPPSTDT. The entire CDR3 reads CASSPPSTDTYTF. This chain uses TRBV18 with TRBJ1-2, with D unresolved. Read coverage stops 3 residues before the CDR3 terminus; the germline J gene supplies the remainder. The V gene's germline CDR1 is KGHSH and CDR2 LQKENI. This CDR3 has 13 residues.

With respect to this clone: The DNA ends 3 residues before the CDR3 does, and the rest of the CDR3 is filled in from the germline J gene. V gene TRBV5-1 combines with J gene TRBJ1-5; D is perhaps TRBD1 (5 bases). Germline values: CDR1 SGHRS, CDR2 YFSETQ. CDR3 size: 16 residues. V lost 0 bases to trimming and J lost 0 bases, with 10 bases between them. The CDR3 sequence: CASSLGGAGSNQPQHF. Partial CDR3 DNA: TGCGCCAGCAGCTTGGGGGGCGCAGGTAGCAATCAGCCC.

With respect to this clone: The CDR3 is cut off 3 residues early in the read; its end comes from the germline J gene. The chain uses TRBV7-9 and TRBJ2-1; TRBD2 agrees at 7 bases. The V segment lost 6 bases and the J segment 3 bases; nucleotides outside the gene matches: 5. This CDR3 contains 14 residues. The germline V gene encodes CDR1 SEHNR and CDR2 FQNEAQ (reference sequence). The chain's CDR3 is CASSSPGGYNEQFF. CDR3 DNA (partial): TGTGCCAGCAGTTCCCCGGGGGGCTACAATGAG.

Details on this clone: The sequenced fragment ends 3 residues before the CDR3 boundary, so the rest is inferred from the germline J gene. The chain is built from TRBV14 and TRBJ2-1, with D perhaps TRBD1 (6 bases). Germline values: CDR1 SGHDN, CDR2 FVKESK. The CDR3 runs 16 residues. V gave up 4 bases and J gave up 2 bases, with 15 bases separating them. CDR3 sequence: CASSRVQGPAYNEQFF. CDR3 DNA (partial): TGTGCCAGCAGCCGGGTTCAGGGGCCTGCCTACAATGAG.

As for this clone: Sequencing ends 3 residues short of the CDR3 end; the germline J gene provides the rest. This chain uses TRBV29-1 with TRBJ2-2; tentative D call: TRBD1 (6 bases). Germline CDR1 SQVTM, CDR2 ANQGSEA. The V gene lost 4 bases and the J gene lost 4 bases, with 10 bases spanning the gap. The CDR3 runs to 13 residues. The CDR3 sequence is CSVVDRSTGELFF. The covered CDR3 bases are TGCAGCGTTGTCGACAGGAGCACCGGGGAG.

Incomplete CDR3 DNA: TGCGCCAGCAGCTTCGGTGACAGGGGGCTTTCTGGGACACCC. Translation gives CASSFGDRGLSGTP. The whole CDR3 is CASSFGDRGLSGTPLHF. The chain employs TRBV5-1 and TRBJ1-6, with 10 bases identical to TRBD1. The missing CDR3 end, 3 residues past where the read stops, is filled in from the germline J gene. Germline CDR1 SGHRS, CDR2 YFSETQ. Losses at the gene ends were 2 bases for V and 11 bases for J; bases not matched to a gene: 13. The CDR3 runs 17 residues.

In regard to this clone: Coverage ceases 3 residues before the CDR3 finishes, and the germline J gene fills in the end. The J gene is TRBJ2-5, the V gene TRBV5-1, with a possible D match to TRBD2 (6 bases). The V and J ends lost 4 bases and 2 bases respectively, with 15 bases between them. The germline gives CDR1 SGHRS, CDR2 YFSETQ. CDR3 length equals 15 residues. The CDR3 region is CASSPWTNPQETQYF. The sequenced part of the CDR3 DNA is TGCGCCAGCAGCCCGTGGACTAACCCGCAAGAGACC.

A note on this clone: The read comes to an end 3 residues before the CDR3 does, leaving the germline J gene to fill in the end. The J gene is TRBJ2-1, the V gene TRBV20-1, with 10 bases aligning to TRBD2. The CDR3 spans 16 residues. The germline CDR1 and CDR2 sequences are DFQATT and SNEGSKA (reference sequence). Trimming at V came to 2 bases and at J to 1 base, leaving 5 bases not matched to a gene. Incomplete CDR3 DNA: TGCAGTGCTAGACTCCTAGCGGGAGTATCCTACAATGAG. Amino acids: CSARLLAGVSYNE. The CDR3 in full is CSARLLAGVSYNEQFF.

CDR3 in amino acids: CASSAGLAGYNEQFF. The sequenced CDR3 bases are TGTGCCAGCAGCGCGGGACTAGCGGGGTACAATGAG. This sequence joins TRBV5-5 and TRBJ2-1, with 13 positions matching TRBD2. The missing CDR3 end, 3 residues past where the read stops, is filled in from the germline J gene. The ends lost 4 bases at V and 4 bases at J; junction bases unmatched: 2. The germline V gene has CDR1 SGHKS and CDR2 YYEKEE (reference sequence). The CDR3 totals 15 residues.

About this clone itself: The CDR3 end is not reached by the read, which stops 3 residues before it; the germline J gene fills it in. The chain has TRBV5-6 and TRBJ2-7; D is unclear. Looked up from germline, CDR1 is SGHDT and CDR2 is YYEEEE. The ends were cut back, 3 bases at V and 2 bases at J, with 12 bases in the middle. This CDR3 spans 14 amino acids. The CDR3: CASSSLDSPYEQYF. The CDR3 DNA, read in part, is TGTGCCAGCAGCTCTCTAGATTCCCCCTACGAG. Using reference TRBV5-6 and TRBJ2-7 for the parts outside the CDR3, the full variable domain is DAGVTQSPTHLIKTRGQQVTLRCSPKSGHDTVSWYQQALGQGPQFIFQYYEEEERQRGNFPDRFSGHQFPNYSSELNVNALLLGDSALYLCASSSLDSPYEQYFGPGTRLTVT.

A note on this clone: The sequence runs out 3 residues before the end of the CDR3; the remainder is reconstructed from the germline J gene. The V and J genes are TRBV5-4 and TRBJ1-2; tentatively, D is TRBD1 (6 bases). Between the trimmed V and J ends, which lost 3 bases and 6 bases, there was a span of 18 bases. The CDR3 has 15 residues. Germline V gene sequence: CDR1 SGHNT, CDR2 YYREEE (reference sequence). Incomplete CDR3 DNA: TGTGCCAGCAGCTCCTACAGGGTGCAGGTCAATGGC. It specifies CASSSYRVQVNG. The whole CDR3 sequence is CASSSYRVQVNGYTF.

The CDR3 spells CASSDSPPLAAEDNEQFF. The CDR3 bases that were read are TGTGCCAGCAGTGACTCCCCCCCACTAGCGGCAGAGGACAATGAG. V usage is TRBV6-4 and J usage is TRBJ2-1; 8 bases agree with TRBD2. The read finishes 3 residues shy of the CDR3 end, and the germline J gene is used to complete it. The J segment lost 5 bases and the V segment lost 0 bases, leaving 12 bases of the junction unmatched. The CDR3 has 18 amino acids. Germline values: CDR1 MRHNA, CDR2 SNTAGT.

Remarks on this clone: With the read ending 3 residues before the CDR3 end, the germline J gene is used to fill in that end. The J gene is TRBJ2-3, the V gene TRBV5-5; D ambiguous. This CDR3 region has 14 residues. V dropped 1 base and J dropped 4 bases, with 10 bases sitting between them. In germline, CDR1 is SGHKS, CDR2 YYEKEE (reference sequence). CDR3: CASSLLSTSDTQYF. The sequenced part of the CDR3 DNA is TGTGCCAGCAGCTTGCTGTCCACTTCAGATACG.